Described below is a single T cell receptor (beta chain) sequence and its context. This receptor's antigen is unknown. Nothing much larger sits one base from this clone, and base qualities are not available. The sample comes from a study of T-cell memory formation after mild COVID-19 (dated by TCRdb to the early 2020s). Context from the whole study: TCR sequence clusters from the two donors were found to be largely donor specific. The cohort comprised two young, previously healthy adult volunteers, one female and one male. In a couple of donors, T-cell clones that expanded and contracted after mild COVID-19 were followed by sequencing TCRalpha and TCRbeta repertoires longitudinally. Study-wide findings and limitations: The detection of some responding clones in pre-infection memory suggests that pre-existing cross-reactive memory T cells joined the SARS-CoV-2 response. SARS-CoV-2 specificity of the second-wave clones peaking on day 37 was not confirmed. Balanced CD4/CD8 phenotypes were observed for clones contracting from day 15 to 85, whereas a bias towards CD4+ was observed for a second wave of clones expanding from day 15 to 37. The study covered only a couple of mild cases, and larger cohorts including severe cases with pre-infection samples were considered necessary. Contracting CD4+ clones were found mainly in CM and EM memory subsets, while CD8+ clones were enriched in EMRA.

Sequenced on an Illumina NovaSeq 6000. Using 5'RACE with constant-segment primers, TCRalpha and TCRbeta cDNA libraries were constructed, with sample barcodes and unique molecular identifiers added in the process. RNA was extracted from every sample with Trizol reagent. Libraries were amplified in two PCR steps, with a second sample barcode and Illumina TruSeq adapters added in the second step. Libraries were sequenced on an Illumina NovaSeq with 2 x 150 bp paired-end reads. The paper's data handling went like this. The reads were demultiplexed and collapsed into UMI-guided consensus sequences using migec v1.2.7. With mixcr v2.1.11, UMI consensuses were aligned to TRA and TRB V and J templates and assembled into clonotypes. A clonotype was counted as expanded or contracted only if both edgeR and NoisET called the change significant, with noise models trained on biological replicates. edgeR calls used a false discovery rate-adjusted p below 0.01 and a log2 fold-change threshold of 1. As an exploratory analysis of dynamics, max-normalized trajectories of the 1000 most abundant clonotypes were examined by PCA with hierarchical clustering. Each responding clone was given a CD4 or CD8 phenotype based on the CD4+ and CD8+ repertoires, which had been sequenced separately. The public reads were quality trimmed at Q25 with fastp and then assembled into clones with MiXCR by TCRdb, keeping productive beta chains. Every CDR3 protein is listed once, alongside the most common genes and DNA of its rows. The authors' filters were not applied to this entry. Within this sample are approximately 250,000 distinct CDR3 sequences, with about a sixth of them counted one time only. Of the sample, around 21% falls within the top ten clones.

From a lookup of the germline V gene (reference sequence), CDR1 and CDR2 are GTSNPN and SVGIG. The V and J ends are trimmed by 1 base and 2 bases, leaving 9 bases between them. There are 14 amino acids in the CDR3, from cysteine to phenylalanine inclusive. Solely the CDR3 DNA is kept, with 42 bases framed from the first base. Ficoll-Paque density gradient centrifugation was the method used to isolate PBMCs. This TCR was sampled from a man between 18 and 29 years old who had mild COVID-19 (a few samples of this study predate the infection). The sample titles of this study are shuffled in the database, so cell type and time point are left out; the donor was told from shared clones. Input material: PBMCs or a T cell subset sorted from them (not recorded which). Recombination connected TRBV30 to TRBJ2-1, with TRBD2 perhaps the D gene, on 5 matching bases. For the CDR3, the sequence is CAWSGGYPYNEQFF. The nucleotide sequence is TGTGCCTGGAGTGGAGGGTATCCCTACAATGAGCAGTTCTTC.